Following are 15 T cell receptor beta chains from one sample sequenced in a study of T-cell memory formation after mild COVID-19 (dated by TCRdb to the early 2020s). Library generation was performed with 5' RACE. The reads were generated on an Illumina NovaSeq 6000. TCRdb reworked the public reads: Q25 trimming with fastp, MiXCR clone assembly, productive beta chains retained. Under each unique CDR3 protein, matching rows form one entry showing the most common genes and DNA. This sample is represented by roughly 150,000 distinct CDR3 sequences; about 15% of them were singletons. The ten largest clones represent roughly 13% of the sample. The sequencing input was PBMCs or a T cell subset sorted from them (not recorded which). These TCRs come from an adult woman who had mild COVID-19 (a few samples of this study predate the infection). The sample titles of this study are shuffled in the database, so cell type and time point are left out; the donor was told from shared clones.

This chain uses TRBV20-1 with TRBJ2-6; D is uncertain. This CDR3 region has 15 residues. Germline V gene lookup returns CDR1 DFQATT and CDR2 SNEGSKA (reference sequence). Trimming took off 4 bases at V and 4 bases at J, with 14 bases between the two ends. CDR3 residues: CSATGTSLGANVLTF. CDR3 sequence (DNA): TGCAGTGCTACCGGAACCAGTCTGGGGGCCAACGTCCTGACTTTC.

This chain connects TRBV6-6 to TRBJ1-1; 8 bases agree with TRBD1. The CDR3 loop spans 14 amino acids. V shed 2 bases, J shed 4 bases, and the junction held 3 bases outside the gene matches. Germline lookup yields CDR1 MNHNY and CDR2 SVGAGI (reference sequence). The DNA of the CDR3 is TGTGCCAGCAGTTACACAGGGGGAGGCACTGAAGCTTTCTTT. Its translation: CASSYTGGGTEAFF.

This clonotype has just one count. The V call is TRBV9, the J call TRBJ2-1; no clear D gene. Germline loops: CDR1 SGDLS, CDR2 YYNGEE. V was cut by 3 bases and J by 5 bases, with 12 bases left in between. This CDR3 contains 14 residues. Here the CDR3 DNA reads TGTGCCAGCAGCGAGCATCCAACCGACAATGAGCAGTTCTTC. It codes for CASSEHPTDNEQFF.

The chain carries TRBV12-3 or TRBV12-4 and TRBJ1-5; no clear D gene. The V gene lost 2 bases and the J gene lost 8 bases, with 7 bases spanning the gap. This CDR3 contains 12 residues. The CDR3 loop reads CASSLYGEPQHF. DNA for the CDR3: TGTGCCAGCAGTTTATATGGTGAGCCCCAGCATTTT.

The genes are TRBV5-6 and TRBJ2-3; 7 positions agree with TRBD2. The CDR3 is made up of 15 amino acids. From germline, CDR1 is SGHDT and CDR2 YYEEEE. Trimming took 1 base from V and 5 from J; bases not matched to a gene: 7. Here the CDR3 reads CASSLFAGALDTQYF. Written as DNA, the CDR3 is TGTGCCAGCAGCTTGTTTGCGGGAGCTCTAGATACGCAGTATTTT.

This clonotype came up a few times. The rearrangement joins TRBV15 to TRBJ1-2; D is uncertain. V lost 0 bases to trimming and J lost 4 bases, with 9 bases between them. The CDR3 sequence is 14 residues long. Germline V lookup: CDR1 LNHNV, CDR2 YYDKDF (reference sequence). CDR3 protein: CATSRDRTFYGYTF. DNA of the CDR3: TGTGCCACCAGCAGAGACAGGACTTTCTATGGCTACACCTTC. The full variable domain, with the rest looked up from reference TRBV15 and TRBJ1-2, is DAMVIQNPRYQVTQFGKPVTLSCSQTLNHNVMYWYQQKSSQAPKLLFHYYDKDFNNEADTPDNFQSRRPNTSFCFLDIRSPGLGDTAMYLCATSRDRTFYGYTFGSGTRLTVV.

As DNA, the CDR3 is TGTGCCAGCACCGGGGGGACTGAAGCTTTCTTT. Translation gives CASTGGTEAFF. V usage is TRBV7-9 and J usage is TRBJ1-1, with D maybe TRBD1 (5 bases). CDR3 size: 11 residues. The V gene's germline CDR1 is SEHNR and CDR2 FQNEAQ (reference sequence). With 7 bases removed from V and 5 bases from J, the gap between germline ends came to 8 bases.

A few counts support this clonotype. The CDR3 nucleotides are TGTGCCAGCAGTTACTCATCTAGCGGGACCTACAATGAGCAGTTCTTC. Translated, it gives CASSYSSSGTYNEQFF. The chain employs TRBV6-5 and TRBJ2-1, with 9 bases fitting TRBD2. Germline loops: CDR1 MNHEY, CDR2 SVGAGI. Germline trimming cut 0 bases from V and 2 bases from J; bases unmatched to any gene: 2. This CDR3 comprises 16 residues.

In its sample, this clonotype was seen a few times. The chain carries TRBV6-1 and TRBJ2-3; 12 nucleotides match TRBD2. The CDR3 contains 15 residues. Germline trimming cut 2 bases from V and 4 bases from J; bases unmatched to any gene: 1. Germline V gene lookup returns CDR1 MNHNS and CDR2 SASEGT. The CDR3 protein is CASSELAGGPDTQYF. CDR3 DNA: TGTGCCAGCAGTGAACTAGCGGGGGGGCCAGATACGCAGTATTTT.

The chain links TRBV24-1 to TRBJ2-2; 11 nucleotides align to TRBD2. Germline CDR1 is KGHDR and CDR2 is SFDVKD. J lost 2 bases, V lost 3 bases, and 7 bases had no gene match. The CDR3 runs to 18 residues. CDR3 amino acids: CATSDPGLAELNTGELFF. The CDR3 DNA reads TGTGCCACCAGTGATCCGGGACTAGCGGAACTCAACACCGGGGAGCTGTTTTTT.

This clonotype has only a few counts. The rearrangement uses TRBV18 and TRBJ2-7, with D perhaps matching TRBD1 or TRBD2 (5 bases each). In germline, CDR1 is KGHSH, CDR2 LQKENI. There are 14 residues in the CDR3. V lost 1 base, J lost 3 bases, and 10 bases lay in between. As DNA, the CDR3 is TGTGCCAGCTCACCACGTAGCGACAGCTACGAGCAGTACTTC. Translating it yields CASSPRSDSYEQYF.

The chain couples TRBV5-5 to TRBJ1-1; the D is unclear. Per the germline V gene, CDR1 is SGHKS and CDR2 is YYEKEE (reference sequence). The CDR3 runs to 14 residues. The ends were cut back, 0 bases at V and 1 base at J, with 7 bases in the middle. The CDR3 DNA is TGTGCCAGCAGCTTGGCCGGGAGGAACACTGAAGCTTTCTTT. Translating gives CASSLAGRNTEAFF.

This chain connects TRBV24-1 to TRBJ2-3; 11 bases match TRBD2. The CDR3 is 20 amino acids. Germline values: CDR1 KGHDR, CDR2 SFDVKD. Losses at the gene ends were 4 bases for V and 8 bases for J; bases not matched to a gene: 22. Here the CDR3 DNA reads TGTGCCACCAGTGACCCGAAAAAGGGGCAACTAGCGGGAGACTCAGTTACGCAGTATTTT. Translating it yields CATSDPKKGQLAGDSVTQYF.

This clonotype was detected ten times or more. The V gene is TRBV2, the J gene TRBJ1-5; D may be TRBD1 (5 bases). The V gene's germline CDR1 is SNHLY and CDR2 FYNNEI. CDR3 size: 13 residues. The V end lost 10 bases, the J end lost 1 base, and 11 bases lay between the germline ends. The CDR3 nucleotides are TGTGCCAAGGGGCTTGGGAGCAATCAGCCCCAGCATTTT. This encodes CAKGLGSNQPQHF.

This clonotype occurred a few times. The chain links TRBV4-3 to TRBJ2-1; D may be TRBD2 (6 bases). V gave up 1 base and J gave up 0 bases, with 10 bases separating them. This CDR3 spans 16 amino acids. CDR1 and CDR2 from the germline V gene are LGHNA and YSLEER. CDR3 coding DNA: TGCGCCAGCAGCCAAGTGCGAGCGGGCTCCTACAATGAGCAGTTCTTC. Its translation: CASSQVRAGSYNEQFF.